The clone carrying this T cell receptor beta chain has only a few counts. Its antigen is currently unknown. MiXCR, run by TCRdb on the 5' RACE reads, gives a single entry per CDR3 protein. Of around 30,000 distinct CDR3 sequences listed, about 25% are singletons. V was clipped by 1 base and J by 10 bases, with 17 bases between them. Germline V gene lookup returns CDR1 SQVTM and CDR2 ANQGSEA. The CDR3 totals 14 residues. Study-level findings and limits: The larger cohort examined one V-J beta rearrangement, not whole repertoires.

Material: naive CD4+ T cells sorted from a lymph node. The subset is: naive CD4+ T cells, CD4+CD45RA+CD25-. This clonotype originated in a female donor with breast cancer. The V call is TRBV29-1, the J call TRBJ2-1; the D gene is possibly TRBD2 (5 bases). The CDR3 coding sequence is TGCAGCGTTGAAGTTCGAAGCGGCATTCACGAGCAGTTCTTC. Protein: CSVEVRSGIHEQFF.